One and the same sample provided the 21 T cell receptor beta chains below, sequenced in a study of T-cell reconstitution after alpha-beta-depleted transplantation in children. A TCRbeta library incorporating unique molecular identifiers was prepared. Via MiXCR, TCRdb re-called the PCR reads, giving one row per CDR3 protein. Of hundreds of thousands of distinct CDR3 sequences in the sample, around 16% are singletons; the top ten hold approximately 1.1%. The sequencing used PBMCs from the stem cell graft donor, collected from the stem cell graft. The receptor source for this set is a human donor who donated a stem cell graft to a child with acute myeloid leukemia.

J is TRBJ1-3 and V is TRBV10-3, with D possibly matching TRBD1 (5 bases). This CDR3 has 17 residues. The V gene lost 4 bases and the J gene lost 0 bases, with 16 bases spanning the gap. From germline, CDR1 is ENHRY and CDR2 SYGVKD. In DNA form, the CDR3 reads TGTGCCATCAGTGGAGACGGCAGGGAGGCCTCTGGAAACACCATATATTTT. This sequence encodes CAISGDGREASGNTIYF.

This clonotype was detected ten times or more. In nucleotides, the CDR3 is TGCAGCGTAGGGCTAGCTGGGGCCAACGTCCTGACTTTC. This codes for CSVGLAGANVLTF. V usage is TRBV29-1 and J usage is TRBJ2-6; D remains unclear. This CDR3 comprises 13 residues. Germline V CDR1 and CDR2: SQVTM, ANQGSEA. V lost 6 bases and J 2 bases, leaving 8 bases between the germline ends.

There are many counts of this clonotype. This chain joins TRBV25-1 and TRBJ1-2; D remains ambiguous. The germline V gene encodes CDR1 MGHDK and CDR2 SYGVNS. Trimming cost V 4 bases and J 8 bases, with 14 bases left between them. The CDR3 is 13 amino acids. The CDR3 coding sequence is TGTGCCAGCAGTGCCAGCGGCTTGAGGGGCTACACCTTC. Its protein product is CASSASGLRGYTF.

This clonotype showed up many times. The rearrangement joins TRBV12-3 or TRBV12-4 to TRBJ2-1; TRBD1 agrees at 11 bases. This CDR3 region has 15 residues. V was pared by 7 bases and J by 6 bases, with 8 bases of the junction left unmatched. In DNA form, the CDR3 reads TGTGCCAGCACCGCCGGGACAGGGGGTGGCAATGAGCAGTTCTTC. It translates to CASTAGTGGGNEQFF.

This clonotype was seen many times. The rearrangement links TRBV20-1 to TRBJ1-2; unclear D gene. In germline, CDR1 is DFQATT, CDR2 SNEGSKA (reference sequence). Trimming stripped 1 base from V and 0 bases from J, with 6 bases between. This CDR3 has 13 residues. The CDR3 region has the DNA TGCAGTGCTAGAGCATTAGCTAACTATGGCTACACCTTC. Its translation: CSARALANYGYTF.

The sample holds a few counts of this clonotype. J is TRBJ2-1 and V is TRBV12-5; D is unresolved. Germline CDR1 is LGHNT and CDR2 is FRNRAP. The CDR3 is 17 amino acids. The ends were cut back, 0 bases at V and 0 bases at J, with 12 bases in the middle. The DNA for the CDR3 is TGTGCTAGTGGTTTGGTAAAGGCGATAAGCTCCTACAATGAGCAGTTCTTC. Amino acid sequence: CASGLVKAISSYNEQFF.

Many counts were recorded for this clonotype. The chain links TRBV20-1 to TRBJ2-3, with a tentative D call TRBD1 (5 bases). The ends were cut back, 5 bases at V and 1 base at J, with 10 bases in the middle. This CDR3 contains 13 residues. The V gene's germline CDR1 is DFQATT and CDR2 SNEGSKA (reference sequence). CDR3 sequence reads: CSASIQGTDTQYF. The CDR3 DNA reads as TGCAGTGCTTCCATACAGGGCACAGATACGCAGTATTTT.

The CDR3 loop reads CASNQDGSSYEQYF. The CDR3 nucleotides are TGTGCCAGCAACCAGGACGGAAGCTCCTACGAGCAGTACTTC. The chain couples TRBV11-1 to TRBJ2-7; D remains unclear. V lost 7 bases, J lost 0 bases, and 13 bases lay in between. The germline V gene has CDR1 SGHAT and CDR2 FQDESV (reference sequence). This CDR3 spans 14 amino acids. Full variable domain (remainder filled in from reference TRBV11-1 and TRBJ2-7): EAEVAQSPRYKITEKSQAVAFWCDPISGHATLYWYRQILGQGPELLVQFQDESVVDDSQLPKDRFSAERLKGVDSTLKIQPAELGDSAMYLCASNQDGSSYEQYFGPGTRLTVT.

This clonotype was seen many times. The chain couples TRBV7-6 to TRBJ2-3; TRBD2 aligns across 9 bases. Germline CDR1 and CDR2: SGHVS and FNYEAQ. With 5 bases clipped from V and 4 bases from J, the junction kept 7 bases outside the gene matches. The CDR3 loop spans 15 amino acids. As DNA, the CDR3 is TGTGCCAGCAGCCCTGGGACTAGCTCCCCAGATACGCAGTATTTT. As protein: CASSPGTSSPDTQYF.

This clonotype was seen many times. V and J are TRBV12-3 or TRBV12-4 and TRBJ1-1; 7 bases fit TRBD1. V shed 7 bases and J 1 base; nucleotides not matched to a gene: 9. CDR3 length: 15 residues. The CDR3, as DNA: TGTGCCAGCACCCGACAGGGAGTAAGGAACACTGAAGCTTTCTTT. The encoded protein is CASTRQGVRNTEAFF.

The chain employs TRBV11-1 and TRBJ2-1, with 11 bases identical to TRBD2. The ends lost 3 bases at V and 4 bases at J; junction bases unmatched: 17. The germline CDR1 and CDR2 sequences are SGHAT and FQDESV (reference sequence). The CDR3 is 20 amino acids. The DNA for the CDR3 is TGTGCCAGCAGCTTTCCCTCAGGGGAGTTGGGGACTAGCGGTTACAATGAGCAGTTCTTC. Protein sequence: CASSFPSGELGTSGYNEQFF.

This clonotype occurred many times. The CDR3 DNA follows: TGTGCCAGCAGCCCTCGTTCCAACGAGCAGTACTTC. It codes for CASSPRSNEQYF. The chain links TRBV12-3 or TRBV12-4 to TRBJ2-7, with D hard to call. The CDR3 length is 12 residues. The ends were cut back, 6 bases at V and 5 bases at J, with 11 bases in the middle.

This clonotype occurred many times. This rearrangement joins TRBV10-3 to TRBJ1-1, with D perhaps TRBD1 (5 bases). Trimming removed 8 bases from V and 0 bases from J, with 13 bases in between. The CDR3 has 14 amino acids. Looked up from germline, CDR1 is ENHRY and CDR2 is SYGVKD. The CDR3 nucleotides are TGTGCCATCTCTGGGGGGGGAATGAACACTGAAGCTTTCTTT. Translated: CAISGGGMNTEAFF.

At least ten counts were recorded for this clonotype. The rearrangement links TRBV20-1 to TRBJ2-1; 9 bases agree with TRBD1. From germline, CDR1 is DFQATT and CDR2 SNEGSKA (reference sequence). The CDR3 runs to 15 residues. The V and J ends lost 3 bases and 5 bases, in that order; junction bases with no gene match: 8. The CDR3 is CSASPPGQGNNEQFF. DNA of the CDR3: TGCAGTGCTAGCCCTCCGGGACAGGGTAACAATGAGCAGTTCTTC.

This clonotype was recorded a few times. V is TRBV7-8 and J is TRBJ2-1, with 7 bases fitting TRBD2. V lost 8 bases and J lost 4; bases outside the gene matches: 14. The CDR3 runs to 16 residues. The germline V gene has CDR1 SGHVS and CDR2 FQNEAQ. The DNA for the CDR3 is TGTGCCAGCCGTGAGGTAGGGCTAGCGGTATACAATGAGCAGTTCTTC. Translated, it gives CASREVGLAVYNEQFF.

The chain carries TRBV24-1 and TRBJ2-1; either TRBD1 or TRBD2 may supply D (5 bases each). In germline, CDR1 is KGHDR, CDR2 SFDVKD. Trimming stripped 3 bases from V and 14 bases from J, with 13 bases between. This CDR3 is built from 12 residues. The CDR3 coding sequence is TGTGCCACCAGTGATCTCCGAGGGGTCGAGTTCTTC. This codes for CATSDLRGVEFF.

This clonotype showed up many times. The chain recombines TRBV20-1 with TRBJ1-6; D remains unclear. This CDR3 region has 14 residues. From germline, CDR1 is DFQATT and CDR2 SNEGSKA (reference sequence). V gave up 0 bases and J gave up 7 bases, with 10 bases separating them. The CDR3 loop is CSARDIGRNSPLHF. The CDR3 bases are TGCAGTGCTAGAGATATCGGGCGCAATTCACCCCTCCACTTT.

The chain joins TRBV28 to TRBJ1-5, with a possible D match to TRBD1 (5 bases). Trimming took off 8 bases at V and 4 bases at J, with 15 bases between the two ends. The CDR3 loop spans 14 amino acids. CDR1 and CDR2 (germline): MDHEN, SYDVKM. In nucleotides, the CDR3 is TGTGCCAGCCTGAACTTCGGGGGAAATCAGCCCCAGCATTTT. It codes for CASLNFGGNQPQHF.

This clonotype was seen only a few times. The gene calls are TRBV18 and TRBJ2-5; 7 bases fit TRBD2. This CDR3 comprises 15 residues. The V gene's germline CDR1 is KGHSH and CDR2 LQKENI. V shed 2 bases and J 4 bases; nucleotides not matched to a gene: 7. The CDR3 is CASSPGGGGAETQYF. The CDR3 DNA reads TGTGCCAGCTCACCAGGAGGCGGGGGTGCAGAGACCCAGTACTTC.

The J gene is TRBJ2-2, the V gene TRBV7-9; D gene unclear. The CDR3 sequence is 16 residues long. Germline V gene lookup returns CDR1 SEHNR and CDR2 FQNEAQ (reference sequence). Trimming cost V 2 bases and J 3 bases, with 13 bases left between them. CDR3 DNA: TGTGCCAGCAGCTTAAGTTTTGGAGCTTACACCGGGGAGCTGTTTTTT. The encoded protein is CASSLSFGAYTGELFF.

This clonotype showed up many times. The J gene is TRBJ1-2, the V gene TRBV20-1; no clear D gene. The length of the CDR3 is 11 residues. Germline V gene sequence: CDR1 DFQATT, CDR2 SNEGSKA (reference sequence). Trimming removed 7 bases at V and 4 bases at J, with 10 bases between. CDR3: CSVPLGYGYTF. Here the CDR3 DNA reads TGCAGTGTTCCTTTGGGCTATGGCTACACCTTC.